This T cell receptor beta chain stems from a study of beta chain features in type 1 diabetes. About the study: Age, gender and cell yields were similar between patients and healthy donors. In all, about 100,000,000 sorted cells from all samples were analyzed.

The study, taken as a whole, reports: Shortening of TCRB CDR3s, moderate but significant, appeared in all four CD4+ subsets of Type 1 diabetes patients.

Details on this clone: Its antigen remains unidentified.

Via CD45RO/CCR7/CD25/CD127/CD95/CD27, cells of the CD4+ naive, central memory, regulatory and stem cell-like memory subsets were sorted. All of the sorted populations showed purity greater than 95%. Of the isolated RNA, all was reverse transcribed, and so the sequenced material was expressed TCRB transcripts. TCRdb's table, derived via immunoSEQ multiplex PCR, lists solely in-frame clones and lacks some. The sample includes under 300,000 clones, under 20% seen only once; the top ten take 0.065% to 0.095%. This CDR3 has 15 amino acids. CDR1 MDHEN and CDR2 SYDVKM come from the germline V gene. V dropped 4 bases and J dropped 6; count of bases not matched to a gene: 3.

The gene calls are TRBV28 and TRBJ2-1, with 13 bases matching TRBD2. The sequenced sample was naive CD4+ T cells from blood. This sequence was found in a young man with type 1 diabetes. The CDR3 sequence is CASSSGLAGVNEQFF. In DNA, the CDR3 is TGTGCCAGCAGTTCAGGACTAGCGGGAGTCAATGAGCAGTTCTTC.